This T cell receptor beta chain comes out of a study of T-cell reconstitution after alpha-beta-depleted transplantation in children (dated by TCRdb to the mid-2010s). As for the study more broadly: Using TCR repertoire profiling, the study quantitatively followed how T-cell immune reconstitution unfolded in children after TCRalphabeta/CD19-depleted allogeneic hematopoietic cell transplantation.

This clonotype was counted many times. The clone's antigen remains unknown. Nothing much larger sits one base from this clone, and base qualities are not available. The CDR3 sequence holds 14 residues, the cysteine and phenylalanine included. Just CDR3 DNA is preserved here, 42 bases in frame from base 1. CDR1 and CDR2, looked up from the germline V gene (reference sequence), are SEHNR and FQNEAQ. V sheds 0 bases and J sheds 5 bases, leaving 10 bases between their ends. The protocol used for the library was PCR. For sequencing, an Illumina HiSeq 2500 was employed. TCR library preparation used molecular barcoding, with unique molecular identifiers applied to normalize quantification of the TCRbeta repertoire. TCRdb's own reprocessing of the public reads used fastp at Q25 and MiXCR and kept productive beta chains. Identical CDR3 protein sequences are pooled into one entry, listed with their most common genes and DNA. This sample is represented by hundreds of thousands of distinct CDR3 sequences; about 9.5% of them were singletons. The ten most abundant clones make up 6.2% of the sample.

The starting material was PBMCs from the stem cell graft donor, obtained from the stem cell graft. The receptor was derived from a human donor who donated a stem cell graft to a child with acute lymphoblastic leukemia. The rearrangement combines TRBV7-9 with TRBJ1-1; there is no confident call for the D gene. The CDR3 region reads CASSLASTGTEAFF. The bases read TGTGCCAGCAGCTTAGCTTCAACCGGGACTGAAGCTTTCTTT.